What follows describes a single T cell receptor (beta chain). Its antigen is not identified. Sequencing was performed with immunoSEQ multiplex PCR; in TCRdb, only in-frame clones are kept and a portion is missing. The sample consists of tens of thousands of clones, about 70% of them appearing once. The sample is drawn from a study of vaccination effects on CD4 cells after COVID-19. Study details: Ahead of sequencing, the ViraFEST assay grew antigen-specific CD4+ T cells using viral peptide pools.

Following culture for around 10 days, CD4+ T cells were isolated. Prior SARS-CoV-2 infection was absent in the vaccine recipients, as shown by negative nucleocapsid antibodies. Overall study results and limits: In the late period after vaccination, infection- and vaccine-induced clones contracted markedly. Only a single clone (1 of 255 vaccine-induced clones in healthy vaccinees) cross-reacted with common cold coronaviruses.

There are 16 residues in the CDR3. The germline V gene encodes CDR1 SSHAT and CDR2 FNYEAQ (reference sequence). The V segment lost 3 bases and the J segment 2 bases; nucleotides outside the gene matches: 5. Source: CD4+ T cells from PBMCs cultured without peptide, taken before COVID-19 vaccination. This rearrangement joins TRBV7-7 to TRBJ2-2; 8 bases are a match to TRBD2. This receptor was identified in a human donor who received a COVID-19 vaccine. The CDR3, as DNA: TGTGCCAGCAGCTTTAGTACTAGCGGAAACACCGGGGAGCTGTTTTTT. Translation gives CASSFSTSGNTGELFF.